The clone carrying this TCR beta chain was seen repeatedly, ten times or more. The antigen is undetermined. The time point denotes: newly diagnosed GD, antithyroid drugs for less than 3 months. The TCR library was made from RNA that had been extracted from PBMCs in TRIzol. J gave up 1 base and V 4 bases, and 5 bases lay outside the gene matches. The CDR3 is made up of 15 amino acids. The germline V gene encodes CDR1 MGHRA and CDR2 YSYEKL. The data belong to a study of regulatory T cells in long-lasting Graves disease. Arm-PCR of CDR3 regions and iRepertoire HTBI primers were used to build TCR beta libraries. TCRdb redid the calling of the multiplex PCR reads with MiXCR, one entry per CDR3 protein. The sample lists about 320,000 distinct CDR3 sequences; 18% were seen once. Study-wide results and limits: With 2,500 to 3,500 shared public clonotypes, persistent patients exceeded new patients, who shared roughly 920. Lower TCR diversity was seen in persistent Graves' patients than in newly diagnosed ones.

This chain links TRBV4-1 with TRBJ1-1; TRBD1 aligns across 8 bases. The sample consisted of peripheral blood mononuclear cells (PBMCs), taken at new diagnosis, from a patient treated with antithyroid drugs. The receptor comes from a female donor with Graves disease. The CDR3 coding sequence is TGCGCCAGCAGCCCCGGGACAGGACCGAACACTGAAGCTTTCTTT. Its protein product is CASSPGTGPNTEAFF.